Listed below are T cell receptor beta chains from one sample, sequenced in a study of T cells in Graves' hyperthyroidism and ophthalmopathy. TCRdb independently ran MiXCR on the multiplex PCR reads; one entry per CDR3 protein. The top ten clones hold 8% to 13% of a sample with over 300,000 distinct CDR3 sequences, about 15% of them seen once. Sequencing input: blood. Receptors originate from an older woman with Graves' hyperthyroidism. The CDR3 runs from the conserved cysteine through the conserved F or W. The order of the fields is D gene, J gene, CDR3 length, V gene, clone size, CDR3 DNA, CDR3 protein. A D gene is named only where the DNA matches it firmly. For some rows the clone size is stated as once, few or many, or as a class when expanded; others skip it.

>.|TRBJ1-6|13|TRBV11-2|few
TGTGCCAGCAGTCCAAGGGCAGGGGCACCCCTCCACTTT
CASSPRAGAPLHF
>.|TRBJ2-2|15|TRBV12-3/TRBV12-4|many
TGTGCCAGCAGTTTATCGGAAAGGAACACCGGGGAGCTGTTTTTT
CASSLSERNTGELFF
>TRBD2|TRBJ2-7|14|TRBV11-2|.
TGTGCCAGCAGTGTCGGTAGCGGGGTTTCTGAGCAGTACTTC
CASSVGSGVSEQYF
>TRBD2|TRBJ2-1|16|TRBV11-2|few
TGTGCCAGCAGCCCCGGTTGGGGGGGACTAAACAATGAGCAGTTCTTC
CASSPGWGGLNNEQFF
>TRBD1|TRBJ2-7|14|TRBV5-1|.
TGCGCCAGCAGCCCGGGACAGGGAGACTACGAGCAGTACTTC
CASSPGQGDYEQYF
>.|TRBJ2-3|13|TRBV11-2|.
TGTGCCAGCAGCAAAGCCAGGGGAGATACGCAGTATTTT
CASSKARGDTQYF
>.|TRBJ2-1|15|TRBV7-3|many
TGTGCCAGCAGCTTGGTCCAGGGGTCCTACAATGAGCAGTTCTTC
CASSLVQGSYNEQFF
>.|TRBJ2-7|14|TRBV10-3|many
TGTGCCATCAGTGAAGTAGGAGGGACTTCCGAGCAGTACTTC
CAISEVGGTSEQYF
>.|TRBJ1-6|17|TRBV11-2|many
TGTGCCAGCAGCTTAGATCGCGTTATTCCCCAGGGCCTTCCCCTCCACTTT
CASSLDRVIPQGLPLHF
>.|TRBJ1-1|13|TRBV18|few
TGTGCCAGCTCAGATAATCGAAACACTGAAGCTTTCTTT
CASSDNRNTEAFF
>TRBD2|TRBJ2-7|15|TRBV11-2|many
TGTGCCAGCAGCACTGGACTAGCGGGAGGGGGCGAGCAGTACTTC
CASSTGLAGGGEQYF
>TRBD1|TRBJ1-1|15|TRBV27|few
TGTGCCAGCAGTTTAGGGGGCAGGGGGCGTACTGAAGCTTTCTTT
CASSLGGRGRTEAFF
>TRBD1|TRBJ1-1|16|TRBV7-3|many
TGTGCCAGCAGCCCTAACACGGGACAGATGAACACTGAAGCTTTCTTT
CASSPNTGQMNTEAFF
>.|TRBJ2-3|15|TRBV10-1|many
TGCGCCAGCTGCATCTCAGGGTCGTCCACAGATACGCAGTATTTT
CASCISGSSTDTQYF
>TRBD1|TRBJ1-5|14|TRBV19|.
TGTGCCAGTAGTATCGACAGGGGACGTCAGCCCCAGCATTTT
CASSIDRGRQPQHF
>.|TRBJ1-6|16|TRBV7-9|once
TGTGCCAGGGCGGAACGGGGGGGCGGGTTCGTTTCACCCCTCCACTTT
CARAERGGGFVSPLHF
>TRBD2|TRBJ2-3|19|TRBV2|many
TGTGCCAGCAGCGTCCCGGGACTAGCGGGAGGTTCTAGCACAGATACGCAGTATTTT
CASSVPGLAGGSSTDTQYF
>TRBD2|TRBJ2-7|19|TRBV6-1|many
TGTGCCCCCATGGATTACCCGAGACTAGCGGGAGGCTTAGAAGGCGAGCAGTACTTC
CAPMDYPRLAGGLEGEQYF
>.|TRBJ1-4|16|TRBV5-1|many
TGCGCCAGCAGCTTCGTCGGGGGGCAGAGTAATGAAAAACTGTTTTTT
CASSFVGGQSNEKLFF
>.|TRBJ2-5|14|TRBV9|many
TGTGCCAGCAGCGTAGCTCCTTCACGAGAGACCCAGTACTTC
CASSVAPSRETQYF
>.|TRBJ2-1|16|TRBV3-1|.
TGTGCCAGCAGCCAAGGGGACTCGAGCTCCTACAATGAGCAGTTCTTC
CASSQGDSSSYNEQFF
>.|TRBJ2-1|12|TRBV5-1|many
TGCGCCAGCAATCGGCAGGGCAATGAGCAGTTCTTC
CASNRQGNEQFF
>.|TRBJ1-5|12|TRBV12-3/TRBV12-4|many
TGTGCCAGCACCCTCAATGATCAGCCCCAGCATTTT
CASTLNDQPQHF
>TRBD1|TRBJ2-7|14|TRBV28|many
TGTGCCAGCAGTTCCAGGGGGCTCTCCTACGAGCAGTACTTC
CASSSRGLSYEQYF
>TRBD2|TRBJ2-3|16|TRBV12-3/TRBV12-4|many
TGTGCCAGCAGTCGTGGTCTAGCGGGCCTCACAGATACGCAGTATTTT
CASSRGLAGLTDTQYF
>.|TRBJ2-5|12|TRBV20-1|many
TGCAGTGCTAGAGATGACCACGAGACCCAGTACTTC
CSARDDHETQYF
>.|TRBJ1-2|13|TRBV12-3/TRBV12-4|many
TGTGCCAGCAGTTTTCACAGAGGCTATGGCTACACCTTC
CASSFHRGYGYTF
>.|TRBJ1-3|15|TRBV4-1|few
TGCGCCAGCAGCCGTCCCAGGGGAGGTGGAAACACCATATATTTT
CASSRPRGGGNTIYF
>TRBD1|TRBJ1-1|13|TRBV29-1|.
TGCAGCGCCGGGACAGGCGGTAGGACTGAAGCTTTCTTT
CSAGTGGRTEAFF
>.|TRBJ2-2|11|TRBV3-1|few
TGTGCCAGCAGCCAGCCCGGGGAGCTGTTTTTT
CASSQPGELFF
>TRBD1|TRBJ2-1|16|TRBV6-1|.
TGTGCCAGCAGTCCCAAGACAGGGTTTGGCTACAATGAGCAGTTCTTC
CASSPKTGFGYNEQFF